A selection of T cell receptor beta chains follows, all from one sample in a study of T cell responses to AZD1222 COVID-19 vaccine. Using immunoSEQ multiplex PCR, the repertoire was profiled, and TCRdb retains in-frame clones only, with some absent. The sample records about 150,000 clones, 90% being singletons. Source: peripheral blood, taken on day 0 of AZD1222 vaccination. The receptors were sampled from an adult in good health. Each CDR3 is given with its conserved first and last residue. A D gene is named only where the DNA matches it firmly. Clone size is given for some rows only: seen once, a few or many times, or a class if the clone is expanded.

NA	TRBJ2-7	NA	TRBV27	TGTGCCAGCAGCCCGGGACCGTCTAGGTTGGCCTACGAGCAGTACTTC	CASSPGPSRLAYEQYF
once	TRBJ1-4	NA	TRBV2	TGTGCCAGCAGGGTACAGTCGGATGAAAAACTGTTTTTT	CASRVQSDEKLFF
few	TRBJ1-5	NA	TRBV12-3/TRBV12-4	TGTGCCAGCAGGGGGCAGACCAATCAGCCCCAGCATTTT	CASRGQTNQPQHF
NA	TRBJ2-3	NA	TRBV4-3	TGCGCCAGCAGCCAAGGAACATACGATACGCAGTATTTT	CASSQGTYDTQYF
once	TRBJ2-7	TRBD2	TRBV5-6	TGTGCCAGCAGCTTAAGACTAGCGGGAAGGTACGAGCAGTACTTC	CASSLRLAGRYEQYF
NA	TRBJ2-1	TRBD2	TRBV19	TGTGCCAGTAGTAAAAGGGGACTAGCGGGAGAGTTCGGTGAGCAGTTCTTC	CASSKRGLAGEFGEQFF
NA	TRBJ2-3	NA	TRBV6-5	TGTGCCAGCAGGGGGGACTTGAAAGATACGCAGTATTTT	CASRGDLKDTQYF
NA	TRBJ1-1	NA	TRBV4-2	TGTGCCAGCAGCCAAGATTTTTGGAGTAACAGGCCTAAGACTGAAGCTTTCTTT	CASSQDFWSNRPKTEAFF
NA	TRBJ2-7	TRBD2	TRBV7-9	TGTGCCAGCAGCTTAGGGCCGGGCGTCGGGAGGAGGCAGTACTTC	CASSLGPGVGRRQYF
NA	TRBJ1-2	NA	TRBV27	TGTGCCAGCATTTTTCGAGGGATTAACTATGGCTACACCTTC	CASIFRGINYGYTF
NA	TRBJ1-3	NA	TRBV6-1	TGTGCCAGCAGTGAATATGGGAGCTCTGGAAACACCATATATTTT	CASSEYGSSGNTIYF
NA	TRBJ2-1	TRBD2	TRBV28	TGTGCCAGCAGTTTAGAAGTGCAGACTAGCGGGTGGAATGAGCAGTTCTTC	CASSLEVQTSGWNEQFF
NA	TRBJ1-2	TRBD1	TRBV5-1	TGCGCCAGCAGCTTGGAACGGGGACAGGGGTTAACTAACTATGGCTACACCTTC	CASSLERGQGLTNYGYTF
NA	TRBJ1-5	TRBD1	TRBV2	TGTGCCAGCAGTAAACCGGGACAGGGGGCGGAGGGCAATCAGCCCCAGCATTTT	CASSKPGQGAEGNQPQHF
NA	TRBJ1-5	NA	TRBV28	TGTGCCAGCAATCCAGACAGGCCAAAGCAGCCCCAGCATTTT	CASNPDRPKQPQHF
NA	TRBJ1-2	NA	TRBV12-3/TRBV12-4	TGTGCCAGCAGTTTTGGTGGTTATGGCTACACCTTC	CASSFGGYGYTF
NA	TRBJ1-2	NA	TRBV19	TGTGCCAGTAGTATGAGCGGTGACAGAGAGTATGGCTACACCTTC	CASSMSGDREYGYTF
NA	TRBJ2-2	TRBD1	TRBV4-3	TGCGCCAGCAGCCAAGCGACAGGGTGGAACACCGGGGAGCTGTTTTTT	CASSQATGWNTGELFF
NA	TRBJ2-2	NA	TRBV9	TGTGCCAGCAGCGCCCGAACAGCGAACACCGGGGAGCTGTTTTTT	CASSARTANTGELFF
NA	TRBJ2-1	TRBD2	TRBV28	TGTGCCAGCAGTTCACCCCGGACTAGTGGCTCGTACAATGAGCAGTTCTTC	CASSSPRTSGSYNEQFF
once	TRBJ2-7	NA	TRBV4-2	TGTGCCAGCAGCGAAAGGTACAAAGCCTACGAGCAGTACTTC	CASSERYKAYEQYF
NA	TRBJ2-7	TRBD1	TRBV25-1	TGTGCCAGCAGTGGAGAACAGGGGGAGCTATACGAGCAGTACTTC	CASSGEQGELYEQYF
NA	TRBJ1-3	NA	TRBV7-6	TGTGCCAGCAGCCATCTAAGGGGAAACTCTGGAAACACCATATATTTT	CASSHLRGNSGNTIYF
NA	TRBJ2-1	NA	TRBV14	TGTGCCAGCAGCCTCCGGATCGATGAGCAGTTCTTC	CASSLRIDEQFF
NA	TRBJ2-4	TRBD1	TRBV25-1	TGTGCCAGCAGTGAAAGGGGGCCAGGCAAAAACATTCAGTACTTC	CASSERGPGKNIQYF
NA	TRBJ2-5	NA	TRBV15	TGTGCCACCAGCAGAGTGGACCGGCTTACCCAGTACTTC	CATSRVDRLTQYF
NA	TRBJ1-6	NA	TRBV15	TGTGCCACCAGCAGAGCAGGGACGTCCGCTACTGTTGCTCCCCTCCACTTT	CATSRAGTSATVAPLHF
NA	TRBJ1-6	NA	TRBV6-5	TGTGCCAGCAGTTACTCCCGGGAGTCACCCCTCCACTTT	CASSYSRESPLHF
NA	TRBJ1-1	NA	TRBV7-9	TGTGCCAGCAGCTTATGGGGAATGAACACTGAAGCTTTCTTT	CASSLWGMNTEAFF
NA	TRBJ1-4	NA	TRBV5-6	TGTGCCAGCAGCTCGGGACGGAATGAAAAACTGTTTTTT	CASSSGRNEKLFF
NA	TRBJ1-1	NA	TRBV20-1	TGCAGTAGGGAATGGAACACTGAAGCTTTCTTT	CSREWNTEAFF
NA	TRBJ1-3	TRBD1	TRBV28	TGTGCCAGCAGTTTAGGGACAGGACCCTACGTCTCTGGAAACACCATATATTTT	CASSLGTGPYVSGNTIYF
NA	TRBJ2-1	TRBD2	TRBV18	TGTGCCAGCTCACCAGACTTCCTCTCTAGCGGGAGTAGGAATGAGCAGTTCTTC	CASSPDFLSSGSRNEQFF
NA	TRBJ1-1	NA	TRBV19	TGTGCCAGTATGGAGTCAGGACGTTTCGACACTGAAGCTTTCTTT	CASMESGRFDTEAFF
NA	TRBJ1-1	TRBD1	TRBV6-2/TRBV6-3	TGTGCCAGCAGTTACAACCCTAGGACAGGGAGCACTGAAGCTTTCTTT	CASSYNPRTGSTEAFF
NA	TRBJ1-5	TRBD1	TRBV18	TGTGCCAGCTCACGCTCGGGACAGGGGGCTCGTAGCAATCAGCCCCAGCATTTT	CASSRSGQGARSNQPQHF
NA	TRBJ1-1	NA	TRBV30	TGTGCCTGGAGAAAGGACATTGACACTGAAGCTTTCTTT	CAWRKDIDTEAFF
once	TRBJ2-3	NA	TRBV19	TGTGCCAGTAGTCCCTCCGGGACTTTGAACACAGATACGCAGTATTTT	CASSPSGTLNTDTQYF
NA	TRBJ1-2	TRBD1	TRBV5-4	TGTGCCAGCAGCTTGGCTCTTCAGGGGGAAGGGTACTATGGCTACACCTTC	CASSLALQGEGYYGYTF
NA	TRBJ2-1	TRBD2	TRBV4-3	TGCGCCAGCAGCCAAATCTCGGGGGTAGCGGGAGTAAGGTACAATGAGCAGTTCTTC	CASSQISGVAGVRYNEQFF
NA	TRBJ1-3	NA	TRBV7-9	TGTGCCAGCAGCCCAACTACGGGGCCTGGAAACACCATATATTTT	CASSPTTGPGNTIYF
NA	TRBJ2-7	NA	TRBV19	TGTGCCAGTAGTAACCACGGGGTAGACTACGAGCAGTACTTC	CASSNHGVDYEQYF
few	TRBJ1-1	NA	TRBV28	TGTGCCAGCAGTTTCACTCTTAACACTGAAGCTTTCTTT	CASSFTLNTEAFF
NA	TRBJ2-2	TRBD1	TRBV27	TGTGCCAGCGCTCCCAGGAGGAAGACAGGGGACACCGGGGAGCTGTTTTTT	CASAPRRKTGDTGELFF
NA	TRBJ2-7	NA	TRBV4-1	TGCGCCAGCAGCCAAGTCATACAGGAGCGGCAGTACTTC	CASSQVIQERQYF
NA	TRBJ2-2	TRBD2	TRBV2	TGTGCCAGCATGGGGGGGAGAGGCACCGGGGAGCTGTTTTTT	CASMGGRGTGELFF
once	TRBJ1-1	NA	TRBV9	TGTGCCAGCAGCGTTGGGGGGCTGGGCACTGAAGCTTTCTTT	CASSVGGLGTEAFF
NA	TRBJ1-3	NA	TRBV4-2	TGTGCCAGCAGCCCCATAGAGAGACAGGCGGGAAACACCATATATTTT	CASSPIERQAGNTIYF
NA	TRBJ2-3	TRBD2	TRBV2	TGTGCCAGCAGCGGGGGGGTCCTAGATACGCAGTATTTT	CASSGGVLDTQYF
NA	TRBJ1-2	NA	TRBV13	TGTGCCAGCAGAGATTCGTCAGTCCTTGGGAATGGCTACACCTTC	CASRDSSVLGNGYTF
NA	TRBJ1-2	NA	TRBV15	TGTGCCACCAGCAGAGCCAGGCTTTCGGACGGCTACACCTTC	CATSRARLSDGYTF
NA	TRBJ2-7	TRBD1	TRBV15	TGTGCCATAGGGGACAGGGGTTACGAGCAGTACTTC	CAIGDRGYEQYF
NA	TRBJ2-7	TRBD1	TRBV27	TGTGCCAGCAGGAACGGCGACAGGGCGGTTACAGAGCAGTACTTC	CASRNGDRAVTEQYF
NA	TRBJ2-7	TRBD1	TRBV7-8	TGTGCCAGCAGCTTAGCAGGGGGCGCGAACTACGAGCAGTACTTC	CASSLAGGANYEQYF
NA	TRBJ2-2	NA	TRBV10-3	TGTGCCATCAGGAGGTCTCCGGGCGGGGAGCTGTTTTTT	CAIRRSPGGELFF